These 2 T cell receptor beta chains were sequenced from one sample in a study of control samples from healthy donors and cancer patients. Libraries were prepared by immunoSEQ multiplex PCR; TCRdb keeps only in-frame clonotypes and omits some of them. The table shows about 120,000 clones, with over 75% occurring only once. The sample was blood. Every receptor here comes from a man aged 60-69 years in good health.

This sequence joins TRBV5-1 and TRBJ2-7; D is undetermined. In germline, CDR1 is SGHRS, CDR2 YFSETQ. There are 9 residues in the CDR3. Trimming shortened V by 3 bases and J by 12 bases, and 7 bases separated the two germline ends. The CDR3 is CASSSVAYF. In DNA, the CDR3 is TGCGCCAGCAGCTCTGTCGCGTACTTC.

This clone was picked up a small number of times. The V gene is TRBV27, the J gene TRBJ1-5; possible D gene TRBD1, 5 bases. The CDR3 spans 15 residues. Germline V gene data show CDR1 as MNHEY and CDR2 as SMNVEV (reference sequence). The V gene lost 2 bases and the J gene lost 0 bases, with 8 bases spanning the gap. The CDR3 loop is CASSLGGISNQPQHF. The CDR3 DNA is TGTGCCAGCAGTTTAGGGGGGATTAGCAATCAGCCCCAGCATTTT.